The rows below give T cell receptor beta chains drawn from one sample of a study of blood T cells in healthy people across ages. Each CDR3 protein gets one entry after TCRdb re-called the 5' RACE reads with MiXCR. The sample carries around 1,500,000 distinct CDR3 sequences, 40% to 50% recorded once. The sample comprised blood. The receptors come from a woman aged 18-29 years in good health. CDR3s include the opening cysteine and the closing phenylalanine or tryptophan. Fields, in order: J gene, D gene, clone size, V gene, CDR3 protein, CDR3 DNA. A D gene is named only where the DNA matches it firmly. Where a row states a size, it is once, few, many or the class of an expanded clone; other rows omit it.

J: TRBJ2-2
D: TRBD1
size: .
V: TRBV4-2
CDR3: CASSQESGGVTGELFF
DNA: TGTGCCAGCAGCCAAGAGTCAGGGGGCGTAACCGGGGAGCTGTTTTTT

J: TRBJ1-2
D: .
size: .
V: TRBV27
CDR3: CASSLSPVNYGYTF
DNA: TGTGCCAGCAGTTTAAGTCCAGTCAACTATGGCTACACCTTC

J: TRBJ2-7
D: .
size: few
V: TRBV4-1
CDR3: CASSPRRGSHEQYF
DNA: TGCGCCAGCAGTCCCCGCCGGGGTTCCCACGAGCAGTACTTC

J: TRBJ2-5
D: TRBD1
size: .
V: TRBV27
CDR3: CASRGTEETQYF
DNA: TGTGCCAGCAGGGGGACAGAAGAGACCCAGTACTTC

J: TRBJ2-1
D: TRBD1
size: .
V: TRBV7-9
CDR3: CASSLRGQSSYNEQFF
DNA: TGTGCCAGCAGCTTAAGGGGACAGAGCTCCTACAATGAGCAGTTCTTC

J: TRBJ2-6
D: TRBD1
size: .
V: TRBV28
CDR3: CASSWGGTGTSGANVLTF
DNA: TGTGCCAGCAGTTGGGGTGGGACAGGGACCTCTGGGGCCAACGTCCTGACTTTC

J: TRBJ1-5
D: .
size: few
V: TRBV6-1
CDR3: CASSEATGRPQHF
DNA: TGTGCCAGCAGTGAAGCGACCGGTCGACCCCAGCATTTT

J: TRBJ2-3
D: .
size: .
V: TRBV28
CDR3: CASSLFRGPKDTQYF
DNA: TGTGCCAGCAGTTTATTCCGCGGGCCCAAGGATACGCAGTATTTT

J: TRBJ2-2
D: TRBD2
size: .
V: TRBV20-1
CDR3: CSALSSGGSGELFF
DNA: TGCAGTGCCCTATCTAGCGGCGGGTCCGGGGAGCTGTTTTTT

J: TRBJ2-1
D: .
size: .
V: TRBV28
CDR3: CASSLEVAGPTGEQFF
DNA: TGTGCCAGCAGTTTAGAAGTAGCAGGCCCTACAGGTGAGCAGTTCTTC

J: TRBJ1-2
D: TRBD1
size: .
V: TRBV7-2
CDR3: CASSFRADRAPYGYTF
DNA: TGTGCCAGCAGCTTTCGGGCAGACAGGGCACCCTATGGCTACACCTTC

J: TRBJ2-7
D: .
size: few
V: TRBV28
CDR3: CASSLSRGSYNEQYF
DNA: TGTGCCAGCAGTTTGAGCAGGGGTTCCTACAATGAGCAGTACTTC

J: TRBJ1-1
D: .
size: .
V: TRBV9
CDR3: CASSGSNGQNTEAFF
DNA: TGTGCCAGCAGCGGGTCAAACGGACAGAACACTGAAGCTTTCTTT

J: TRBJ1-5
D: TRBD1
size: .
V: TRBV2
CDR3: CASGTGGSGPQHF
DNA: TGTGCCAGCGGGACAGGGGGTTCCGGGCCCCAGCATTTT

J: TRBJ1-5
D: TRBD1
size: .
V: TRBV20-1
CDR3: CSAPTGTGENQPQHF
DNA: TGCAGTGCCCCGACCGGGACAGGGGAAAATCAGCCCCAGCATTTT

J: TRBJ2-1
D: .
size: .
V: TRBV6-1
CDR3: CASMAGSSSYNEQFF
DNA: TGTGCCAGCATGGCGGGGAGTAGCTCCTACAATGAGCAGTTCTTC

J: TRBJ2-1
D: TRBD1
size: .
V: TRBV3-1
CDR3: CASSYRDRAYNEQFF
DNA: TGTGCCAGCAGCTACCGGGACAGGGCCTACAATGAGCAGTTCTTC

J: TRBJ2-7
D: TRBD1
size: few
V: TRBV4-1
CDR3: CASSQRQGGFYEQYF
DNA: TGCGCCAGCAGCCAGCGACAGGGGGGTTTCTACGAGCAGTACTTC

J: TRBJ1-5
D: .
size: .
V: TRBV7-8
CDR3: CASTPQQFSTGHQPQHF
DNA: TGTGCCAGCACCCCTCAACAGTTCTCTACAGGGCATCAGCCCCAGCATTTT

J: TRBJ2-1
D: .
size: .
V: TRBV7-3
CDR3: CASSRDYGGYNEQFF
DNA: TGTGCCAGCAGCCGTGACTATGGGGGCTACAATGAGCAGTTCTTC